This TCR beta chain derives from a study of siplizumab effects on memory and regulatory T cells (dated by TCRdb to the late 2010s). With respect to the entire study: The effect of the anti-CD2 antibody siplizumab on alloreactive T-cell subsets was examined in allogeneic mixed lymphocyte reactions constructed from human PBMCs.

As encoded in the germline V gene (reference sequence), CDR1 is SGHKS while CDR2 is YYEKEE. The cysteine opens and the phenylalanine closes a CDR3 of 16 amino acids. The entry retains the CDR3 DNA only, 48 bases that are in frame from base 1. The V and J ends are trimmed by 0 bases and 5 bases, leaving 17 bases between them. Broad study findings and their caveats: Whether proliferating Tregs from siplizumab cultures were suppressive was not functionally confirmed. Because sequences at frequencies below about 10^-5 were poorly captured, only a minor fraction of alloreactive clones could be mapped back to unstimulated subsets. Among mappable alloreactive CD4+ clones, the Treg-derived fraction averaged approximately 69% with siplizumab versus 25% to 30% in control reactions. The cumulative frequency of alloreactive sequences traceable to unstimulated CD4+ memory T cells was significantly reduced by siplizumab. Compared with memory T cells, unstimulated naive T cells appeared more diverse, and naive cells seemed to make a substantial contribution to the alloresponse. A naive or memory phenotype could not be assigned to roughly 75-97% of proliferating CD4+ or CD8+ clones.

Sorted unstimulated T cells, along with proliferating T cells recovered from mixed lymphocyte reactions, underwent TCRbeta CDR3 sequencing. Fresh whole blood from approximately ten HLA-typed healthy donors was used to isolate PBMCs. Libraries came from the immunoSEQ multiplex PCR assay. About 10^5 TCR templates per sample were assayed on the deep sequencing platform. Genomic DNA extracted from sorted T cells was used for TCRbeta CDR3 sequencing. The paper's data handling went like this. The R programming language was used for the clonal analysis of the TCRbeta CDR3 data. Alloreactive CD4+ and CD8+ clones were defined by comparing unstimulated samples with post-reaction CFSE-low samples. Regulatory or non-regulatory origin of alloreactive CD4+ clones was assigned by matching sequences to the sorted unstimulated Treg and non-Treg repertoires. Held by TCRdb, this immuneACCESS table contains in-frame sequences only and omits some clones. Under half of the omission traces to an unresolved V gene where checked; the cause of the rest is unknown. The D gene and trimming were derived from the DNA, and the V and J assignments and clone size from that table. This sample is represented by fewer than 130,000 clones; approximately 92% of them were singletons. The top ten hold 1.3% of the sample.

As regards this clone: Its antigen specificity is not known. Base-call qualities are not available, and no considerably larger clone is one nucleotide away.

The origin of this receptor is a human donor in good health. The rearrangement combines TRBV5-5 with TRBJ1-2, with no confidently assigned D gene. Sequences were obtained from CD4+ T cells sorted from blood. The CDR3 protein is CASSLAWAVLGYGYTF. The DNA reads TGTGCCAGCAGCTTGGCCTGGGCAGTCCTCGGTTATGGCTACACCTTC.